This T cell receptor beta chain came from a study of cytomegalovirus exposure and HLA in healthy donors. Primers included in the PCR were 60 Vbeta and 13 Jbeta primers. TCRdb's copy holds only in-frame clones and misses some; the assay was immunoSEQ multiplex PCR. The sample consists of tens of thousands of clones, roughly 69% of them appearing once. Germline lookup yields CDR1 MDHEN and CDR2 SYDVKM. V lost 6 bases, J lost 1 base, and 5 bases lay in between. The CDR3 totals 12 residues. The TCR originated in a woman in her twenties or thirties in good health and CMV-seronegative. The gene calls are TRBV28 and TRBJ2-3; no reliable D call. Sequenced: PBMCs. CDR3 sequence reads: CASRAGTDTQYF. The DNA for the CDR3 is TGTGCCAGCAGGGCTGGCACAGATACGCAGTATTTT.